This entry features one T cell receptor beta chain sequence. The data originate from a study of blood T cell repertoires in COVID-19. The CDR3 has 17 residues. V lost 8 bases and J 1 base, leaving 21 bases between the germline ends. Germline values: CDR1 LNHDA, CDR2 SQIVND (reference sequence). Some clones are missing from TCRdb's copy, which holds only in-frame ones; the method was immunoSEQ multiplex PCR. The sample shows approximately 290,000 clones, 90% to 95% of them seen only once. This rearrangement joins TRBV19 to TRBJ1-5; D unresolved. Material for sequencing was peripheral blood. The source of this sequence is a woman in her twenties or thirties with COVID-19, enrolled during active disease. CDR3 sequence (DNA): TGTGCCAGTCAAGACGGTCCGGGGATAGCGAGCAATCAGCCCCAGCATTTT. It is translated as CASQDGPGIASNQPQHF.